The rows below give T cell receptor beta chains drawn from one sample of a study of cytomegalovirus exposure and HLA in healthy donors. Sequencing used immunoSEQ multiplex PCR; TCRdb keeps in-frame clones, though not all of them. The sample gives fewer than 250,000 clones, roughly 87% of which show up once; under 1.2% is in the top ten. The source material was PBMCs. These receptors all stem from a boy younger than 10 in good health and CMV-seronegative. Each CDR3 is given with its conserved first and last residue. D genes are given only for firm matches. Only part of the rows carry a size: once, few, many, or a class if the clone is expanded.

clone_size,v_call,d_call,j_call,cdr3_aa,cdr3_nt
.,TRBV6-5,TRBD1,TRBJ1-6,CASNPGQGGSPLHF,TGTGCCAGCAACCCCGGACAGGGAGGATCACCCCTCCACTTT
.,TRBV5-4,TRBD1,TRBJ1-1,CASSYPGQGAGTEAFF,TGTGCCAGCAGCTACCCCGGGCAGGGGGCCGGGACTGAAGCTTTCTTT
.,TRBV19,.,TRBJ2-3,CASSTIGGGTDTQYF,TGTGCCAGTAGCACTATTGGGGGCGGCACAGATACGCAGTATTTT
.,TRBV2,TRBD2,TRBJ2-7,CASRVTSGTYEQYF,TGTGCCAGCAGGGTGACTAGCGGAACCTACGAGCAGTACTTC
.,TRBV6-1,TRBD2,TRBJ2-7,CASSEDGLAVSYEQYF,TGTGCCAGCAGTGAAGACGGACTAGCGGTCTCCTACGAGCAGTACTTC
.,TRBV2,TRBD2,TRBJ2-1,CASSDYSGGLFF,TGTGCCAGCAGTGATTATAGCGGGGGCCTGTTCTTC
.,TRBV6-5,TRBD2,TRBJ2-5,CASSYPGGETQYF,TGTGCCAGCAGTTACCCGGGGGGGGAGACCCAGTACTTC
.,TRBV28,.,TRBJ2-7,CASSLGRGGQYF,TGTGCCAGCAGTTTAGGTAGGGGTGGGCAGTACTTC
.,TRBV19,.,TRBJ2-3,CASSPSTDTQYF,TGTGCCAGTAGCCCGAGCACAGATACGCAGTATTTT
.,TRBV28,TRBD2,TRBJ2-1,CASRILAGGPHEQFF,TGTGCCAGCAGGATACTAGCGGGAGGGCCACATGAGCAGTTCTTC
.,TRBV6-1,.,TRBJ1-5,CASSLSSNQPQHF,TGTGCCAGCAGCCTTAGTAGCAATCAGCCCCAGCATTTT
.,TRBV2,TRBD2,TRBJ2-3,CASIRLAGVNTQYF,TGTGCCAGCATAAGACTAGCGGGAGTGAATACGCAGTATTTT
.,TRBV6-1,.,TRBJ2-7,CASSTGRSYEQYF,TGTGCCAGCAGTACAGGACGGAGCTACGAGCAGTACTTC
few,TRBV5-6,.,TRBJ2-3,CASSVGAGDTQYF,TGTGCCAGCAGCGTGGGTGCGGGGGATACGCAGTATTTT
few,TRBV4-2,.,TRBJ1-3,CASSQSGGISGNTIYF,TGTGCCAGCAGCCAGTCAGGAGGGATCTCTGGAAACACCATATATTTT
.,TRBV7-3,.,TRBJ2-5,CASSLIGGQETQYF,TGTGCCAGCAGCTTAATAGGGGGCCAAGAGACCCAGTACTTC
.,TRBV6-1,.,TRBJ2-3,CASRGAAPRADTQYF,TGTGCCAGCAGAGGAGCCGCACCCCGCGCAGATACGCAGTATTTT
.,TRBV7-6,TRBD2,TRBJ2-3,CASSLRLAGGSDTQYF,TGTGCCAGCAGCTTACGGTTAGCGGGGGGTTCAGATACGCAGTATTTT
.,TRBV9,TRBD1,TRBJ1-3,CASSTLTGASGNTIYF,TGTGCCAGCAGCACCTTGACAGGGGCCTCTGGAAACACCATATATTTT
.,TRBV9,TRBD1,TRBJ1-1,CASSPKDRGNTEAFF,TGTGCCAGCAGCCCGAAGGACAGGGGGAACACTGAAGCTTTCTTT
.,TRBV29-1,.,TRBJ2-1,CSGLKRGTYNEQFF,TGCAGCGGACTGAAAAGGGGGACGTATAATGAGCAGTTCTTC
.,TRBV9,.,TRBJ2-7,CASSVGGASTYEQYF,TGTGCCAGCAGCGTAGGCGGAGCTTCAACCTACGAGCAGTACTTC
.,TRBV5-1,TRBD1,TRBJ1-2,CASSLGDRTFYGYTF,TGCGCCAGCAGCTTGGGGGACAGGACCTTCTATGGCTACACCTTC
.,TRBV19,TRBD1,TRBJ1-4,CASSLYRGGNEKLFF,TGTGCCAGTAGTCTATACAGGGGCGGTAATGAAAAACTGTTTTTT
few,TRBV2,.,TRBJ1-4,CASSVETGEKLFF,TGTGCCAGCAGTGTGGAAACAGGTGAAAAACTGTTTTTT
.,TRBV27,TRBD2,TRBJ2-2,CASSGPGLAWNTGELFF,TGTGCCAGCAGTGGACCTGGACTAGCGTGGAACACCGGGGAGCTGTTTTTT
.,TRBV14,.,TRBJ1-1,CASSGHIKEAFF,TGTGCCAGCAGCGGGCATATCAAAGAAGCTTTCTTT
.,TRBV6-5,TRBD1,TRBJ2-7,CASSRDREYEQYF,TGTGCCAGCAGTCGGGACAGGGAATACGAGCAGTACTTC
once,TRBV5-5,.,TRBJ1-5,CASSRSHADQPQHF,TGTGCCAGCAGCCGGAGCCACGCCGATCAGCCCCAGCATTTT
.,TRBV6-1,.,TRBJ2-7,CASSEGGFSSYEQYF,TGTGCCAGCAGTGAGGGGGGTTTTTCGTCCTACGAGCAGTACTTC
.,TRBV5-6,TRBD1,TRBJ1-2,CASSWVDRGDYGYTF,TGTGCCAGCAGCTGGGTGGACAGGGGGGACTATGGCTACACCTTC
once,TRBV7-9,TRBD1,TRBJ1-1,CASSWGDREGTEAFF,TGTGCCAGCAGCTGGGGGGACAGGGAAGGCACTGAAGCTTTCTTT
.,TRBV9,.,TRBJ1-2,CASNPGGPDYGYTF,TGTGCCAGCAACCCGGGGGGCCCCGACTATGGCTACACCTTC
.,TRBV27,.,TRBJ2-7,CASSKAGRLTYEQYF,TGTGCCAGCAGTAAGGCGGGACGGCTAACCTACGAGCAGTACTTC
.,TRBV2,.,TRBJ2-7,CASSGRRDEQYF,TGTGCCAGCAGTGGTCGGCGGGACGAGCAGTACTTC
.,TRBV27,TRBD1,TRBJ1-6,CASSISGQGHNSPLHF,TGTGCCAGCAGCATTTCCGGACAGGGGCATAATTCACCCCTCCACTTT
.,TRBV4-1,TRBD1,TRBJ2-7,CASSRRDREDEQYF,TGCGCCAGCAGCCGCCGGGACAGGGAAGACGAGCAGTACTTC
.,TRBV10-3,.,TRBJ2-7,CATRQSYEQYF,TGTGCCACCAGACAGTCCTACGAGCAGTACTTC
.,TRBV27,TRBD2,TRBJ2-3,CASSSGLAGGDTQYF,TGTGCCAGCAGTTCGGGACTAGCGGGAGGAGATACGCAGTATTTT
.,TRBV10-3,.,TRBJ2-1,CAIGGVSYNEQFF,TGTGCCATCGGCGGAGTCTCCTACAATGAGCAGTTCTTC
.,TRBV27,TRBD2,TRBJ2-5,CASSFRLAGAGEQYF,TGTGCCAGCAGTTTCCGACTAGCGGGGGCGGGGGAGCAGTACTTC
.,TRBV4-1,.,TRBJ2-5,CASSQVPPRGDYQETQYF,TGCGCCAGCAGCCAAGTACCCCCCAGGGGGGACTACCAAGAGACCCAGTACTTC
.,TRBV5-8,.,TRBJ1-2,CASSFAPAGENYGYTF,TGTGCCAGCAGCTTCGCACCGGCGGGTGAGAACTATGGCTACACCTTC
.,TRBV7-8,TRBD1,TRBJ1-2,CASSSGGMDGYTF,TGTGCCAGCAGCTCAGGGGGCATGGATGGCTACACCTTC
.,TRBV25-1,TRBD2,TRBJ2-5,CASSSSSGGETQYF,TGTGCCAGCAGTTCCTCTAGCGGGGGAGAGACCCAGTACTTC
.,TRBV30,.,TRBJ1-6,CAWSEAGPDSPLHF,TGTGCCTGGAGTGAGGCGGGTCCGGATTCACCCCTCCACTTT
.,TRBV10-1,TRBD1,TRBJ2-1,CASSDGTGPYNEQFF,TGCGCCAGCAGTGACGGGACAGGCCCTTACAATGAGCAGTTCTTC
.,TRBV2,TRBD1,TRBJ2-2,CASRGQGVVGGELFF,TGTGCCAGCAGGGGACAGGGGGTCGTAGGCGGGGAGCTGTTTTTT
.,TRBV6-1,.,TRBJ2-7,CASSASTGSYEQYF,TGTGCCAGCAGTGCCAGTACAGGGTCCTACGAGCAGTACTTC
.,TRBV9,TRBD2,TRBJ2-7,CASSVGLAGNSYEQYF,TGTGCCAGCAGCGTCGGACTAGCGGGCAATTCCTACGAGCAGTACTTC
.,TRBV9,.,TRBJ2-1,CASSPRLVWGYNEQFF,TGTGCCAGCAGCCCAAGACTAGTGTGGGGCTACAATGAGCAGTTCTTC
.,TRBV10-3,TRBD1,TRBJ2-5,CAISLDRARETQYF,TGTGCCATCAGCCTTGACAGGGCAAGGGAGACCCAGTACTTC
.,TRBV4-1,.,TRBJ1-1,CASSPEQGRMNTEAFF,TGCGCCAGCAGCCCCGAACAGGGTCGAATGAACACTGAAGCTTTCTTT
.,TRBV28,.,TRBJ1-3,CASSLADRSQIYF,TGTGCCAGCAGTTTAGCGGACAGATCTCAGATATATTTT